These T cell receptor beta chains were read from a single sample in a study of OX40 agonist ivuxolimab in advanced cancers. The method was immunoSEQ multiplex PCR; TCRdb's version includes in-frame clones alone and lacks a portion of them. The sample carries roughly 34,000 clones, roughly 80% recorded once. Sample: CD4+ or CD8+ T cells sorted from blood, taken in a trial of the OX40 agonist ivuxolimab. These receptors all come from an adult with an advanced solid tumor such as melanoma, head and neck, liver or kidney cancer. CDR3s include the opening cysteine and the closing phenylalanine or tryptophan. D genes are given only for firm matches.

J gene	D gene	V gene	CDR3 protein
TRBJ2-2	.	TRBV6-5	CASSPVRGNTGELFF
TRBJ1-4	TRBD1	TRBV7-2	CASSSYRGQKEKLFF
TRBJ1-4	.	TRBV7-9	CASSPEATNEKLFF
TRBJ1-6	.	TRBV5-1	CASSLGGRGDSPLHF
TRBJ2-6	.	TRBV18	CASSLRGTGFRSGANVLTF
TRBJ2-7	.	TRBV29-1	CSVEGQSYEQYF
TRBJ1-5	TRBD1	TRBV6-1	CASSLTGVGEPQHF
TRBJ2-2	.	TRBV29-1	CSVGQVRSGELFF
TRBJ2-6	.	TRBV4-3	CASSQGVGSFSGANVLTF
TRBJ1-5	.	TRBV5-1	CASSLEGLSHQPQHF
TRBJ1-3	TRBD1	TRBV28	CASSADRASGNTIYF
TRBJ2-3	.	TRBV11-1	CASSSGRGRDTQYF
TRBJ1-2	.	TRBV6-6	CASSYSGDNNYGYTF
TRBJ2-7	.	TRBV6-1	CASIPAGYYEQYF
TRBJ2-2	.	TRBV5-5	CASSLVKGGTGELFF
TRBJ2-1	.	TRBV7-2	CASSLSTTYNEQFF
TRBJ2-5	.	TRBV6-6	CASSRRGDIQETQYF
TRBJ1-1	TRBD1	TRBV2	CASSRQGSGTEAFF
TRBJ1-2	.	TRBV6-6	CASSEEFGYTF
TRBJ1-5	.	TRBV30	CAWSPGGQPQHF
TRBJ2-1	TRBD2	TRBV29-1	CSVEAGAKVDEQFF
TRBJ2-7	TRBD2	TRBV28	CASSVLAGAYEQYF
TRBJ2-7	.	TRBV7-2	CASSPSLTAVYEQYF
TRBJ2-5	.	TRBV6-5	CASSFLSGQETQYF
TRBJ2-1	TRBD2	TRBV5-1	CASRSTSGLNNEQFF
TRBJ1-1	.	TRBV27	CASRGRGGVTEAFF
TRBJ1-1	TRBD1	TRBV29-1	CSVEFRGTEAFF
TRBJ2-3	TRBD2	TRBV6-6	CASSLTSGGRTDTQYF
TRBJ1-5	.	TRBV5-8	CASSLSLGGYQPQHF
TRBJ2-1	.	TRBV4-3	CASSQEVMGQGEQFF
TRBJ2-3	TRBD1	TRBV7-2	CASTRDRGTDTQYF
TRBJ1-5	.	TRBV9	CASSVGDVSNQPQHF
TRBJ1-2	TRBD1	TRBV6-5	CASSPTDGTAYGYTF
TRBJ1-1	.	TRBV29-1	CSVRTDSTPNTEAFF
TRBJ1-1	.	TRBV28	CASSLFYTTEAFF
TRBJ2-1	TRBD1	TRBV7-2	CASNLKGARNEQFF
TRBJ2-3	TRBD2	TRBV4-1	CASSRSLAGSDTQYF
TRBJ1-3	.	TRBV9	CASSLGRSGNTIYF
TRBJ1-5	.	TRBV7-3	CASSLQGGQPQHF
TRBJ2-7	.	TRBV5-8	CASSPRLNPYEQYF
TRBJ2-5	.	TRBV7-6	CASSLGGLKETQYF
TRBJ2-1	TRBD2	TRBV10-2	CASSTLAGLGEQFF
TRBJ2-1	TRBD2	TRBV7-3	CASSLRASGYNEQFF
TRBJ2-5	TRBD2	TRBV7-6	CASSLEPGGRRETQYF